The present TCR beta chain was sequenced within a study of T-cell memory formation after mild COVID-19. Study results and limitations: The second-wave clones peaking on day 37 were not confirmed as SARS-CoV-2-specific. Later expanders leaned CD4+, whereas clones that contracted between day 15 and 85 were balanced CD4/CD8. Memory sampled before infection contained some responding clones, suggesting cross-reactive memory joined.

The V and J ends lost 7 bases and 1 base, in that order; junction bases with no gene match: 28. The CDR3 sequence is 21 residues long. With constant-segment primers, 5'RACE yielded cDNA libraries of TCR alpha and TCR beta that carried sample barcodes and UMIs. TCRdb re-called the 5' RACE reads with MiXCR, one entry per CDR3 protein. The sample contains a few hundred thousand distinct CDR3 sequences, roughly an eighth of which appear only once. This clonotype has more than one count but fewer than ten. Its antigen is not identified. Sequences were obtained from PBMCs or a T cell subset sorted from them (not recorded which). This sequence joins TRBV12-3 or TRBV12-4 and TRBJ2-7; TRBD1 agrees at 7 bases. The sequence was obtained from a man in his late teens or twenties who had mild COVID-19 (a few samples of this study predate the infection). Cell type and time point are not known. CDR3 sequence reads: CASNSRPPRSLGTEDSYEQYF. CDR3 DNA sequence: TGTGCCAGCAATTCTCGCCCCCCCCGCAGTCTCGGGACAGAGGATTCCTACGAGCAGTACTTC.